Below are 26 T cell receptor beta chains sequenced from a single sample in a study of T cell responses to AZD1222 COVID-19 vaccine. Some clones are missing from TCRdb's copy, which holds only in-frame ones; the method was immunoSEQ multiplex PCR. The sample lists about 100,000 clones; approximately 90% were seen once. The source material was peripheral blood, sampled on day 0 of AZD1222 vaccination. The receptor set was obtained from an adult in good health.

The chain combines TRBV5-1 with TRBJ2-7; no firm D call. Germline CDR1 and CDR2: SGHRS and YFSETQ. Trimming stripped 4 bases from V and 7 bases from J, with 15 bases between. The CDR3 runs 13 residues. CDR3 loop: CASSLLGLGEQYF. In DNA form, the CDR3 reads TGCGCCAGCAGCCTCCTCGGCCTCGGGGAGCAGTACTTC.

This clone was seen a few times. The same CDR3 can be traced to other DNA sequences in this sample. This chain uses TRBV3-1 (or the pseudogene TRBV3-2) with TRBJ1-1, with D unclear. CDR3 size: 13 residues. The V gene's germline CDR1 is LGHDT and CDR2 YNNKEL (reference sequence). V gave up 2 bases and J gave up 1 base, with 5 bases separating them. The CDR3 DNA reads TGTGCCAGCAGCCAACCAGGGAACACTGAAGCTTTCTTT. It encodes CASSQPGNTEAFF.

This clone was seen a single time. The chain employs TRBV19 and TRBJ2-7; D is possibly TRBD1 or TRBD2 (5 bases each). This CDR3 has 14 residues. V was trimmed by 4 bases and J by 7 bases, leaving 17 bases between them. CDR1 and CDR2 from the germline V gene are LNHDA and SQIVND (reference sequence). CDR3 protein: CASSTPGAGREQYF. The CDR3 DNA sequence: TGTGCCAGTAGTACCCCCGGGGCCGGTCGGGAGCAGTACTTC.

This clone was detected a few times. This chain links TRBV28 with TRBJ2-7; D not resolved. The CDR3 is 14 residues long. V was shortened by 5 bases and J by 4 bases, with 15 bases between the two germline ends. Looked up from germline, CDR1 is MDHEN and CDR2 is SYDVKM. The CDR3 bases are TGTGCCAGCAGTCCACCGGGCGGAAATTACGAGCAGTACTTC. As protein: CASSPPGGNYEQYF. Filled out from reference TRBV28 and TRBJ2-7, the complete variable domain reads DVKVTQSSRYLVKRTGEKVFLECVQDMDHENMFWYRQDPGLGLRLIYFSYDVKMKEKGDIPEGYSVSREKKERFSLILESASTNQTSMYLCASSPPGGNYEQYFGPGTRLTVT.

This clone showed up just once. The chain uses TRBV6-5 and TRBJ1-1, with 7 bases aligning to TRBD1. CDR3 length: 14 residues. Germline CDR1 reads MNHEY; CDR2 reads SVGAGI. V was clipped by 4 bases and J by 2 bases; unmatched bases: 4. Here the CDR3 reads CASSWDSLNTEAFF. The CDR3 DNA reads as TGTGCCAGCAGTTGGGACAGCCTAAACACTGAAGCTTTCTTT.

The genes are TRBV7-8 and TRBJ1-1, with unresolved D. The CDR3 is 13 residues long. Deletions cut 1 base from V and 8 bases from J, with 11 bases between. Looked up from germline, CDR1 is SGHVS and CDR2 is FQNEAQ. CDR3 amino acids: CASSLDGYGEAFF. The DNA for the CDR3 is TGTGCCAGCAGCTTAGATGGGTACGGGGAAGCTTTCTTT.

J is TRBJ2-5 and V is TRBV24-1; D might be TRBD1 or TRBD2, each matching 5 bases. Germline lookup yields CDR1 KGHDR and CDR2 SFDVKD. The length of the CDR3 is 15 residues. Trimming took 4 bases from V and 2 from J, leaving 13 bases between them. The CDR3 nucleotides are TGTGCCACCAGTGACCGGCGGGCAGGGCAAGAGACCCAGTACTTC. The encoded protein is CATSDRRAGQETQYF.

The rearrangement uses TRBV6-5 and TRBJ1-5, with 8 nucleotides matching TRBD1. There are 13 residues in the CDR3. Germline assignment: CDR1 MNHEY and CDR2 SVGAGI. V shed 8 bases, J shed 4 bases, and the junction held 4 bases outside the gene matches. This CDR3 is CASLDRANQPQHF. DNA for the CDR3: TGTGCCAGCTTGGACAGGGCAAATCAGCCCCAGCATTTT.

This clone has more than one count but fewer than ten. This chain links TRBV3-1 (or the pseudogene TRBV3-2) with TRBJ2-1; 12 nucleotides agree with TRBD2. The CDR3 runs to 15 residues. The germline V gene encodes CDR1 LGHDT and CDR2 YNNKEL (reference sequence). V shed 1 base, J shed 10 bases, and the junction held 5 bases outside the gene matches. The CDR3 DNA reads TGTGCCAGCAGCCAAGTGACTAGCGGGGGTCGGGAGCAGTTCTTC. Its protein product is CASSQVTSGGREQFF.

The chain links TRBV5-1 to TRBJ1-6, with 8 nucleotides matching TRBD1. Germline V lookup: CDR1 SGHRS, CDR2 YFSETQ. Trimming removed 4 bases from V and 10 bases from J; junction bases left unmatched: 4. The CDR3 runs 13 residues. The CDR3 DNA is TGCGCCAGCAGCCCCGGACAGGGCTCACCCCTCCACTTT. This translates into CASSPGQGSPLHF.

The chain recombines TRBV2 with TRBJ2-3; D gene ambiguous. Trimming took off 7 bases at V and 4 bases at J, with 6 bases between the two ends. This CDR3 is 11 amino acids long. From germline, CDR1 is SNHLY and CDR2 FYNNEI. Here the CDR3 DNA reads TGTGCCAGCACAGTGCCAGATACGCAGTATTTT. It encodes CASTVPDTQYF.

The gene calls are TRBV18 and TRBJ2-2, with D possibly TRBD1 on 5 matching bases. The CDR3 length is 16 residues. The germline V gene encodes CDR1 KGHSH and CDR2 LQKENI. The V gene lost 2 bases and the J gene lost 3 bases, with 13 bases spanning the gap. In DNA, the CDR3 is TGTGCCAGCTCACCAAGGCAGGGTGAGGACACCGGGGAGCTGTTTTTT. It yields the protein CASSPRQGEDTGELFF.

The chain is built from TRBV27 and TRBJ1-1; D perhaps matches TRBD1 (5 bases). Trimming pared 5 bases from V and 1 base from J, leaving 11 bases between. The CDR3 sequence is 14 residues long. Looked up from germline, CDR1 is MNHEY and CDR2 is SMNVEV (reference sequence). The CDR3 DNA reads as TGTGCCAGCAGTCCGGCAGACAGGAACACTGAAGCTTTCTTT. Amino acids: CASSPADRNTEAFF.

The CDR3 sequence is CASSYDIRDREISGANVLTF. The CDR3, as DNA: TGTGCCAGCAGTTACGATATCAGGGACAGGGAAATCTCTGGGGCCAACGTCCTGACTTTC. This chain links TRBV6-2 or TRBV6-3 with TRBJ2-6, with 9 positions matching TRBD1. This CDR3 is 20 amino acids long. The V and J ends lost 2 bases and 0 bases, in that order; junction bases with no gene match: 11. CDR1 is MNHEY, CDR2 SVGEGT, per germline.

The chain has TRBV2 and TRBJ1-5; 7 bases line up with TRBD1. V shed 6 bases and J 1 base; nucleotides not matched to a gene: 9. Germline V gene data show CDR1 as SNHLY and CDR2 as FYNNEI. This CDR3 has 16 amino acids. The CDR3 nucleotides are TGTGCCAGCAGCGAACAGGGGCTCCAGAGCAATCAGCCCCAGCATTTT. Translated: CASSEQGLQSNQPQHF.

For the CDR3, the DNA is TGTGCCAGTAACGACAGGGACAGAGATGGCTACACCTTC. Its translation: CASNDRDRDGYTF. V and J are TRBV19 and TRBJ1-2; 7 positions match TRBD1. From germline, CDR1 is LNHDA and CDR2 SQIVND (reference sequence). The CDR3 is made up of 13 amino acids. The junction had 8 bases not matched to a gene; V was cut back by 7 bases and J by 6 bases.

This rearrangement joins TRBV7-2 to TRBJ2-3, with 11 bases that match TRBD2. Trimming cost V 5 bases and J 3 bases; bases outside gene matches: 10. CDR1 and CDR2 (germline): SGHTA, FQGNSA. There are 17 residues in the CDR3. The DNA of the CDR3 is TGTGCCAGCAGCCTAGGGGTAGCGGGAGGGAGGACAGATACGCAGTATTTT. It codes for CASSLGVAGGRTDTQYF.

V usage is TRBV19 and J usage is TRBJ2-2; D is unresolved. Trimming took 3 bases from V and 4 from J, leaving 6 bases between them. Looked up from germline, CDR1 is LNHDA and CDR2 is SQIVND (reference sequence). The CDR3 has 13 amino acids. The CDR3 is CASSMVTTGELFF. The CDR3 DNA is TGTGCCAGTAGTATGGTGACCACCGGGGAGCTGTTTTTT.

The CDR3 spells CASSFQSKSDGYTF. The CDR3 DNA reads TGTGCCAGCAGTTTTCAATCCAAATCGGATGGCTACACCTTC. V is TRBV27 and J is TRBJ1-2; D is uncertain. The ends were cut back, 3 bases at V and 6 bases at J, with 14 bases in the middle. Germline loops: CDR1 MNHEY, CDR2 SMNVEV (reference sequence). CDR3 size: 14 residues.

This clone was counted a few times. The chain combines TRBV30 with TRBJ1-5; tentatively, D is TRBD1 (6 bases). Germline CDR1 GTSNPN, CDR2 SVGIG (reference sequence). The germline V and J ends were trimmed by 1 base and 4 bases, with 17 bases remaining between them. The CDR3 is 16 residues long. The CDR3 sequence: CAWSGGLTGINQPQHF. The DNA for the CDR3 is TGTGCCTGGAGTGGGGGACTTACAGGGATTAATCAGCCCCAGCATTTT.

The chain links TRBV6-5 to TRBJ2-7, with D possibly TRBD1 on 6 matching bases. V dropped 2 bases and J dropped 3 bases, with 11 bases sitting between them. The CDR3 totals 14 residues. Germline-derived CDR1 and CDR2 are MNHEY and SVGAGI. The CDR3 region has the DNA TGTGCCAGCAGTTACCGGCAGGGGAACTACGAGCAGTACTTC. This gives the protein CASSYRQGNYEQYF.

A single count supports this clone. The V and J genes are TRBV19 and TRBJ1-2, with TRBD1 matching 7 bases. The CDR3 is 13 residues long. The J segment lost 6 bases and the V segment lost 6 bases, leaving 7 bases of the junction unmatched. Germline V gene sequence: CDR1 LNHDA, CDR2 SQIVND (reference sequence). This chain's CDR3 is CASRLTGVDGYTF. CDR3 bases: TGTGCCAGTAGGTTAACAGGGGTAGATGGCTACACCTTC.

This clone turned up a few times. This sequence joins TRBV27 and TRBJ1-5; TRBD1 matches 10 bases. The V segment lost 5 bases and the J segment 6 bases; nucleotides outside the gene matches: 7. This CDR3 is 15 amino acids long. CDR1 MNHEY and CDR2 SMNVEV come from the germline V gene (reference sequence). DNA for the CDR3: TGTGCCAGCAGTGTGGGACAGGGGCTTAGTCAGCCCCAGCATTTT. Its translation is CASSVGQGLSQPQHF.

This clone was recorded once. V gene TRBV7-3 combines with J gene TRBJ2-7, with D perhaps matching TRBD1 (5 bases). From germline, CDR1 is SGHTA and CDR2 FQGTGA. Trimming left V 2 bases short and J 1 base short, with 9 bases between. The CDR3 is made up of 14 amino acids. DNA of the CDR3: TGTGCCAGCAGCTTACAGGGCACATCCTACGAGCAGTACTTC. As protein: CASSLQGTSYEQYF.

The genes are TRBV4-3 and TRBJ1-5, with 12 bases aligning to TRBD1. With V trimmed by 0 bases and J by 7 bases, 7 bases remained unmatched. From germline, CDR1 is LGHNA and CDR2 YSLEER. The CDR3 has 17 residues. CDR3 sequence reads: CASSQDWGTGGLQPQHF. As DNA, the CDR3 is TGCGCCAGCAGCCAAGATTGGGGGACAGGGGGCCTGCAGCCCCAGCATTTT.

The chain is built from TRBV5-1 and TRBJ2-1; TRBD1 aligns across 8 bases. Trimming took 2 bases from V and 7 from J; bases not matched to a gene: 14. CDR1 and CDR2 from the germline V gene are SGHRS and YFSETQ. CDR3 length: 17 residues. This CDR3 reads CASSFNPGGVDRNEQFF. The CDR3 DNA is TGCGCCAGCAGCTTTAACCCAGGGGGCGTGGATCGGAATGAGCAGTTCTTC.